The 7 T cell receptor beta chains given below trace back to one sample, sequenced in a study of cytomegalovirus exposure and HLA in healthy donors. Some clones are missing from TCRdb's copy, which holds only in-frame ones; the method was immunoSEQ multiplex PCR. The sample shows 76,000 or so clones, 94% of them seen only once. Source material: PBMCs. Source of these receptors: a woman under 30 in good health and CMV-seropositive.

This chain links TRBV4-3 with TRBJ1-5, with 9 nucleotides matching TRBD1. The CDR3 totals 16 residues. Germline trimming cut 0 bases from V and 4 bases from J; bases unmatched to any gene: 4. From germline, CDR1 is LGHNA and CDR2 YSLEER. The CDR3 loop is CASSQDLGQGNQPQHF. The CDR3 DNA follows: TGCGCCAGCAGCCAAGACCTGGGACAGGGTAATCAGCCCCAGCATTTT.

The V gene is TRBV11-2, the J gene TRBJ1-2; D might be TRBD1 (5 bases). The CDR3 is 14 amino acids. Germline V CDR1 and CDR2: SGHAT, FQNNGV. The V and J ends lost 5 bases and 4 bases respectively, with 14 bases between them. The CDR3 is CASSVIGVGYGYTF. The CDR3 DNA follows: TGTGCCAGCAGCGTTATAGGGGTGGGCTATGGCTACACCTTC.

The chain has TRBV4-2 and TRBJ2-2, with 13 bases identical to TRBD2. Germline V CDR1 and CDR2: LGHNA, YNFKEQ. Unmatched junction bases numbered 5, after V lost 0 bases and J lost 4 bases. The CDR3 is made up of 18 amino acids. This CDR3 reads CASSQDIRLAGGTGELFF. CDR3 DNA sequence: TGTGCCAGCAGCCAAGATATCCGACTAGCGGGGGGCACCGGGGAGCTGTTTTTT.

V is TRBV7-3 and J is TRBJ2-5; a weak D match, TRBD2 (5 bases). With 2 bases removed from V and 1 base from J, the gap between germline ends came to 5 bases. Per the germline V gene, CDR1 is SGHTA and CDR2 is FQGTGA. The CDR3 covers 13 residues. The CDR3 bases are TGTGCCAGCAGCTTAGAGGGCCAAGAGACCCAGTACTTC. It encodes CASSLEGQETQYF.

This clone was detected once. This rearrangement joins TRBV29-1 to TRBJ2-5; TRBD2 agrees at 11 bases. Germline values: CDR1 SQVTM, CDR2 ANQGSEA. Trimming at V came to 1 base and at J to 3 bases, leaving 16 bases not matched to a gene. This CDR3 spans 19 amino acids. CDR3 in DNA: TGCAGCGTTGAAGGGGGTAGGGTGGCTAGCGGGGGGCCGGAAGAGACCCAGTACTTC. Its protein product is CSVEGGRVASGGPEETQYF.

The chain carries TRBV28 and TRBJ1-2, with D tentatively TRBD1 (6 bases). CDR3 length: 17 residues. The germline CDR1 and CDR2 sequences are MDHEN and SYDVKM. V shed 4 bases and J shed 8 bases, with 26 bases lying between them. CDR3: CASSSGTPSPAVWGYTF. The DNA of the CDR3 is TGTGCCAGCAGTTCAGGGACACCTTCCCCCGCGGTTTGGGGCTACACCTTC.

The rearrangement uses TRBV10-1 and TRBJ2-1; 7 bases agree with TRBD2. The CDR3 loop spans 13 amino acids. V trimming: 9 bases; J trimming: 1 base; junction bases outside the gene matches: 3. In germline, CDR1 is WNHNN, CDR2 SYGVQD (reference sequence). The chain's CDR3 is CARLASSYNEQFF. The CDR3 bases are TGCGCCAGACTAGCGAGTTCCTACAATGAGCAGTTCTTC.